This TCR beta chain comes out of a study of T cell responses to AZD1222 COVID-19 vaccine. Some clones are missing from TCRdb's copy, which holds only in-frame ones; the method was immunoSEQ multiplex PCR. The sample has about 140,000 clones, around 90% seen once. The CDR3 loop spans 15 amino acids. J lost 4 bases, V lost 2 bases, and 5 bases had no gene match. Germline CDR1 is MNHEY and CDR2 is SVGAGI. The rearrangement links TRBV6-5 to TRBJ2-5; TRBD2 agrees at 9 bases. The sequencing here drew on peripheral blood, taken on day 0 of AZD1222 vaccination. This sequence originates from an adult in good health. The CDR3 nucleotides are TGTGCCAGCAGTTACGTCAGCGGGGGGCGAGAGACCCAGTACTTC. It yields the protein CASSYVSGGRETQYF.